This entry is about one T cell receptor (beta chain). The antigen it binds to is not known. No qualities accompany the bases; no much larger clone lies one base away. TCRbeta CDR3 regions were amplified from genomic DNA by means of the immunoSEQ Assay, a bias-controlled multiplex PCR. Per the original workflow: Nucleated cell counts per sample were estimated from amplification of reference gene primers within the assay. To quantify the absolute abundance of each unique TCRbeta CDR3 rearrangement, sequence reads were collapsed and filtered. Productive Simpson clonality was computed per sample as the square root of Simpson's diversity index over productive rearrangements. TCRdb limited this immuneACCESS table to in-frame rearrangements with V and J called. A share of clones is missing; checked studies link under half to unresolved V genes, and the rest is unexplained. The V and J calls and the clone size are those of that table, but D and trimming were determined from the DNA. Across this sample there are approximately 190,000 clones, with 75% to 90% seen only once. The ten biggest clones cover under 7.5% of the sample.

Relative to germline, V is missing 2 bases and J is missing 6 bases, with 11 bases of the junction outside any gene match. The germline V gene (reference sequence) gives CDR1 as GTSNPN and CDR2 as SVGIG. The CDR3 numbers 16 residues from cysteine through phenylalanine. Only CDR3 DNA remains: 48 bases, in frame from the first base. This record belongs to a study of blood T cell repertoires in COVID-19 (dated by TCRdb to the early 2020s). With respect to the entire study: Samples covering the acute and convalescent phases of COVID-19 were provided by collaborators in the United States, Italy and Spain. The material from the prospective study consisted of cDNA or gDNA derived from T cells, B-cell-depleted T cells, or PBMCs. Subjects who had been exposed to COVID-19, were actively infected with it, or had recovered from it provided the deeply sampled blood TCRbeta repertoires that made up the dataset. A freely available public database, intended as a resource for researchers studying the immune response to SARS-CoV-2, is where the repertoires were released. Samples came from the ongoing ImmuneRACE study (first 160 participants) plus 1,254 subjects from 6 global collaborators. The sample metadata nearly always contained a de-identified subject ID, COVID-19 status, age in years and sex. Where HLA class I and class II types were available, the types were taken from metadata supplied by the sample provider, not from assay-based typing.

What the research found in general, with its limitations: How much clinical and demographic metadata was included differed by source and by participant, and the metadata was provided uncurated.

The collaborating institutions used their own protocols to collect whole blood in K2EDTA tubes. For TCRbeta analysis, collaborators shipped samples in one of three forms: frozen whole blood, isolated PBMCs, or DNA extracted from either of those sample types. The source is a woman in her forties with acute or convalescent COVID-19. The sequence is built from TRBV30 and TRBJ1-5; 9 of the junction bases match TRBD1. Specimen: peripheral blood. DNA sequence: TGTGCCTGGAGTTTTACAGGGGGCTTAGTCGGTCAGCCCCAGCATTTT. Its translation reads: CAWSFTGGLVGQPQHF.